The next 21 T cell receptor beta chains were all read from a single sample in a study of PD-L1 blockade in urothelial cancer. TCRdb keeps only in-frame clones here, not all; method: immunoSEQ multiplex PCR. The sample shows around 130,000 clones, about 88% of them seen only once. The time point denotes: pretreatment peripheral blood. Sequenced here: PBMCs, sampled around atezolizumab (anti-PD-L1) treatment. These receptors all stem from a man between 45 and 60 years old with urothelial cancer.

CDR3 residues: CASSFGGQGHYEQYF. CDR3 DNA sequence: TGTGCCAGCAGCTTCGGGGGACAGGGCCACTACGAGCAGTACTTC. This chain joins TRBV5-4 and TRBJ2-7; 9 nucleotides align to TRBD1. This CDR3 spans 15 amino acids. CDR1 SGHNT and CDR2 YYREEE come from the germline V gene (reference sequence). The V gene end was trimmed by 2 bases and the J gene end by 3 bases; junction bases not matched to a gene: 6.

The genes are TRBV11-2 and TRBJ2-7, with TRBD1 as a possible D gene (5 bases). Trimming left V 0 bases short and J 1 base short, with 13 bases between. Germline assignment: CDR1 SGHAT and CDR2 FQNNGV. The CDR3 runs to 16 residues. The CDR3 is CASSLDTWGLSYEQYF. DNA for the CDR3: TGTGCCAGCAGCTTAGATACGTGGGGCTTATCCTACGAGCAGTACTTC.

The chain has TRBV5-4 and TRBJ2-6, with TRBD2 matching over 8 bases. V lost 1 base, J lost 2 bases, and 2 bases stayed unmatched. The CDR3 spans 16 residues. Germline V gene data show CDR1 as SGHNT and CDR2 as YYREEE (reference sequence). CDR3 amino acids: CASSLRAGAGANVLTF. The CDR3 region has the DNA TGTGCCAGCAGCTTGCGAGCGGGAGCTGGGGCCAACGTCCTGACTTTC.

The CDR3 loop reads CASSPRTLLGQYF. DNA of the CDR3: TGTGCCAGCAGTCCACGGACCTTACTAGGGCAGTACTTC. This rearrangement joins TRBV28 to TRBJ2-7; D may be TRBD2 (5 bases). The V and J ends lost 5 bases and 9 bases respectively, with 17 bases between them. CDR1 is MDHEN, CDR2 SYDVKM, per germline. The CDR3 covers 13 residues.

This clone was seen a few times. The V gene is TRBV6-1, the J gene TRBJ1-2; perhaps TRBD1 as D (6 bases). Germline loops: CDR1 MNHNS, CDR2 SASEGT. The CDR3 extends over 13 amino acids. V was trimmed by 7 bases and J by 6 bases, leaving 15 bases between them. CDR3 loop: CASKGGGGHGYTF. CDR3 DNA: TGTGCCAGCAAGGGTGGGGGGGGCCATGGCTACACCTTC.

The chain has TRBV5-1 and TRBJ2-7, with 7 bases lining up with TRBD2. CDR3 size: 16 residues. V was pared by 0 bases and J by 2 bases, with 8 bases of the junction left unmatched. CDR1 and CDR2 (germline): SGHRS, YFSETQ. The CDR3 DNA reads TGCGCCAGCAGCTTGGCCTTTACTAGCGTAACCTACGAGCAGTACTTC. Protein sequence: CASSLAFTSVTYEQYF.

This rearrangement joins TRBV28 to TRBJ2-5, with a weak D call TRBD2 (6 bases). Germline loops: CDR1 MDHEN, CDR2 SYDVKM. The V gene lost 7 bases and the J gene lost 7 bases, with 16 bases spanning the gap. CDR3 length: 13 amino acids. Written as DNA, the CDR3 is TGTGCCAGCACACCCGGGACTTTTAGGACCCAGTACTTC. This translates into CASTPGTFRTQYF.

V gene TRBV28 combines with J gene TRBJ2-7; D is perhaps TRBD1 (5 bases). There are 13 residues in the CDR3. The germline V and J ends were trimmed by 2 bases and 4 bases, with 9 bases remaining between them. Per the germline V gene, CDR1 is MDHEN and CDR2 is SYDVKM. The CDR3: CASSLGAVYEQYF. In DNA form, the CDR3 reads TGTGCCAGCAGTTTAGGGGCTGTTTACGAGCAGTACTTC.

This chain connects TRBV11-2 to TRBJ2-7, with TRBD2 identical over 12 bases. V gave up 5 bases and J gave up 2 bases; unmatched junction bases: 4. The CDR3 is 15 residues long. Germline CDR1 and CDR2: SGHAT and FQNNGV. The CDR3: CASSPPSGRAYEQYF. The CDR3, as DNA: TGTGCCAGCAGCCCTCCTAGCGGGAGGGCCTACGAGCAGTACTTC.

This clone turned up a few times. The chain carries TRBV18 and TRBJ1-5; 7 nucleotides line up with TRBD1. The V and J ends lost 6 bases and 6 bases, in that order; junction bases with no gene match: 11. This CDR3 has 15 residues. Germline CDR1 reads KGHSH; CDR2 reads LQKENI. The CDR3 region has the DNA TGTGCCAGCTCTCCAGACAGGGCATTCAGTCAGCCCCAGCATTTT. Translated, it gives CASSPDRAFSQPQHF.

The rearrangement joins TRBV2 to TRBJ2-7; a possible D gene is TRBD1 (5 bases). CDR3 length: 14 residues. V gave up 2 bases and J gave up 3 bases, with 11 bases separating them. Germline V gives CDR1 SNHLY, CDR2 FYNNEI. The CDR3 here is CASSELRQGYEQYF. CDR3 sequence (DNA): TGTGCCAGCAGTGAATTGCGGCAGGGCTACGAGCAGTACTTC.

The rearrangement links TRBV4-2 to TRBJ2-7; 7 nucleotides match TRBD2. Germline V gives CDR1 LGHNA, CDR2 YNFKEQ. CDR3 length equals 14 residues. The V gene end was trimmed by 3 bases and the J gene end by 3 bases; junction bases not matched to a gene: 5. Here the CDR3 reads CASSQSGTNYEQYF. For the CDR3, the DNA is TGTGCCAGCAGCCAGAGCGGGACTAACTACGAGCAGTACTTC.

CDR3 residues: CASIRGTANEKLFF. The DNA of the CDR3 is TGTGCCAGCATCAGGGGGACAGCTAATGAAAAACTGTTTTTT. The gene calls are TRBV6-6 and TRBJ1-4, with 7 nucleotides matching TRBD1. This CDR3 comprises 14 residues. Germline V gives CDR1 MNHNY, CDR2 SVGAGI (reference sequence). With 7 bases clipped from V and 3 bases from J, the junction kept 5 bases outside the gene matches.

This chain joins TRBV9 and TRBJ2-7; maybe TRBD1 (6 bases). The CDR3 totals 15 residues. The V end was cut by 0 bases, the J end by 5 bases, with 15 bases between. In germline, CDR1 is SGDLS, CDR2 YYNGEE. As DNA, the CDR3 is TGTGCCAGCAGCGTAGGGGTGCAGGGGAACGACGAGCAGTACTTC. Protein: CASSVGVQGNDEQYF.

The chain recombines TRBV7-6 with TRBJ2-5; a possible D gene is TRBD1 (5 bases). Trimming removed 5 bases at V and 4 bases at J, with 14 bases between. The germline gives CDR1 SGHVS, CDR2 FNYEAQ. The CDR3 is 14 amino acids. CDR3 amino acids: CASSHRFLGETQYF. In DNA, the CDR3 is TGTGCCAGCAGCCACAGGTTTTTGGGAGAGACCCAGTACTTC.

The chain is built from TRBV11-2 and TRBJ2-7; D not resolved. The CDR3 length is 12 residues. CDR1 and CDR2 (germline): SGHAT, FQNNGV. Trimming removed 5 bases from V and 0 bases from J, with 5 bases in between. The CDR3 sequence: CASSRSSYEQYF. As DNA, the CDR3 is TGTGCCAGCAGCCGGAGCTCCTACGAGCAGTACTTC.

The chain joins TRBV30 to TRBJ1-4; TRBD1 agrees at 11 bases. The CDR3 covers 14 residues. From germline, CDR1 is GTSNPN and CDR2 SVGIG (reference sequence). Trimming took 8 bases from V and 7 from J; bases not matched to a gene: 9. The DNA for the CDR3 is TGTGCCACTCGGACAGGGGGCGATGGTGAAAAACTGTTTTTT. Translated: CATRTGGDGEKLFF.

The chain is built from TRBV11-2 and TRBJ2-7; 7 nucleotides agree with TRBD2. The V segment lost 5 bases and the J segment 0 bases; nucleotides outside the gene matches: 7. The CDR3 consists of 15 residues. Germline V lookup: CDR1 SGHAT, CDR2 FQNNGV. The CDR3 protein is CASSPSGTRSYEQYF. The DNA for the CDR3 is TGTGCCAGCAGCCCCAGCGGGACCCGCTCCTACGAGCAGTACTTC.

The chain combines TRBV6-1 with TRBJ1-6; D uncertain. This CDR3 has 15 residues. Trimming pared 3 bases from V and 7 bases from J, leaving 13 bases between. Germline CDR1 and CDR2: MNHNS and SASEGT. The CDR3 spells CASSEFRSLNSPLHF. The CDR3, as DNA: TGTGCCAGCAGTGAGTTTCGCAGTTTGAATTCACCCCTCCACTTT.

This chain connects TRBV7-9 to TRBJ2-2, with D unclear. There are 14 residues in the CDR3. Germline CDR1 is SEHNR and CDR2 is FQNEAQ (reference sequence). The V end was cut by 6 bases, the J end by 2 bases, with 10 bases between. The CDR3 loop reads CASRVDSNTGELFF. CDR3 coding DNA: TGTGCCAGCAGAGTTGACTCCAACACCGGGGAGCTGTTTTTT. The full variable domain, in which reference TRBV7-9 and TRBJ2-2 provide the parts outside the CDR3, is DTGVSQNPRHKITKRGQNVTFRCDPISEHNRLYWYRQTLGQGPEFLTYFQNEAQLEKSRLLSDRFSAERPKGSFSTLEIQRTEQGDSAMYLCASRVDSNTGELFFGEGSRLTVL.

This clone appeared a few times. The chain recombines TRBV18 with TRBJ1-1; perhaps TRBD1 as D (5 bases). This CDR3 is built from 15 residues. Trimming took 2 bases from V and 0 from J, leaving 10 bases between them. Germline V gives CDR1 KGHSH, CDR2 LQKENI. The CDR3 region has the DNA TGTGCCAGCTCACCAACAGGCCTCATGAACACTGAAGCTTTCTTT. Translating gives CASSPTGLMNTEAFF.